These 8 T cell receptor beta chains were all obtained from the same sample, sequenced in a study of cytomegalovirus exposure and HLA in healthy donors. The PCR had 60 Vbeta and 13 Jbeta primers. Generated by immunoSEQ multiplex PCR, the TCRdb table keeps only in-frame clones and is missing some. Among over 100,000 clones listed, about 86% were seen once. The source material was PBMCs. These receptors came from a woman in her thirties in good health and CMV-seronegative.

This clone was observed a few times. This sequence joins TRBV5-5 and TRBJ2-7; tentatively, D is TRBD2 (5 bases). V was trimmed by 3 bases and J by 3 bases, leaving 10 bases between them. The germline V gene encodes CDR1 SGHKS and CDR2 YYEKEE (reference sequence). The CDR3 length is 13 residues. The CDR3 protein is CASSSPGIYEQYF. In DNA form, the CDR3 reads TGTGCCAGCAGCTCCCCCGGGATCTACGAGCAGTACTTC. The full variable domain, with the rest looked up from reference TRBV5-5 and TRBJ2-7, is DAGVTQSPTHLIKTRGQQVTLRCSPISGHKSVSWYQQVLGQGPQFIFQYYEKEERGRGNFPDRFSARQFPNYSSELNVNALLLGDSALYLCASSSPGIYEQYFGPGTRLTVT.

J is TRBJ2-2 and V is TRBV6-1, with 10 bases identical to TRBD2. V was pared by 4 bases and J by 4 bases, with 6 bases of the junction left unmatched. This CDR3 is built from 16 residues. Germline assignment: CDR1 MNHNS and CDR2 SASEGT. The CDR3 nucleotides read TGTGCCAGCAGTGGGGGACTAGCGAGGGGCACCGGGGAGCTGTTTTTT. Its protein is CASSGGLARGTGELFF.

As DNA, the CDR3 is TGTGCCAGCAGGTCCCTCACTGGAACAGGGCCGAATGAAAAACTGTTTTTT. Protein product: CASRSLTGTGPNEKLFF. The V gene is TRBV2, the J gene TRBJ1-4; TRBD1 might be the D (6 bases). V gave up 6 bases and J gave up 5 bases, with 22 bases separating them. Germline V gene data show CDR1 as SNHLY and CDR2 as FYNNEI. The CDR3 is made up of 17 amino acids.

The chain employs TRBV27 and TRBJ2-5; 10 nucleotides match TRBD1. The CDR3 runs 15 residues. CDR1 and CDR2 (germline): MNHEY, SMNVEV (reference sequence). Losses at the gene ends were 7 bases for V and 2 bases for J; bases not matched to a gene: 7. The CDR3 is CASTMTGGRQETQYF. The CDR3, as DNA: TGTGCCAGCACTATGACAGGGGGCCGACAAGAGACCCAGTACTTC.

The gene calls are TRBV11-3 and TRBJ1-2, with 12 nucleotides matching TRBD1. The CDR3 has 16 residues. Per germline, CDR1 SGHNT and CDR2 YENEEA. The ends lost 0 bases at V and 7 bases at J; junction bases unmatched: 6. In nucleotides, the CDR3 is TGTGCCAGCAGCTTAGATCCGGGACAGGGGGCGAGTGGCTACACCTTC. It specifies CASSLDPGQGASGYTF.

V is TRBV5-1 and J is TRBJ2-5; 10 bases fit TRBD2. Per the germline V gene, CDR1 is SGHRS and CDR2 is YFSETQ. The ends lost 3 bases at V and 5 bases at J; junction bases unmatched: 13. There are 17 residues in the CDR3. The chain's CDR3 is CASSSVLSGRAGETQYF. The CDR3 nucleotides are TGCGCCAGCAGCTCGGTCCTCAGCGGGAGGGCTGGGGAGACCCAGTACTTC.

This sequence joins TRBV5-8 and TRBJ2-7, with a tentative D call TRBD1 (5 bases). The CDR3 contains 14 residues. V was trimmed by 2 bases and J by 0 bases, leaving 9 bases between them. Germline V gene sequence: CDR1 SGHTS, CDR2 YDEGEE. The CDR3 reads CASSFQGISYEQYF. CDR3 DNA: TGTGCCAGCAGCTTCCAGGGTATCTCCTACGAGCAGTACTTC.

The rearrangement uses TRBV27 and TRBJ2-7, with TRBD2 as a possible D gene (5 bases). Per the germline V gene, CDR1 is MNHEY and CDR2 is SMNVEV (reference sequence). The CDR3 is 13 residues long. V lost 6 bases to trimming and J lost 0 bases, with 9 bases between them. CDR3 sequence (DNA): TGTGCCAGCAGCGTGGGGAGCTCCTACGAGCAGTACTTC. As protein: CASSVGSSYEQYF.